The T cell receptor (beta chain) under discussion was sequenced for a study of T-cell memory formation after mild COVID-19. Across the whole study: Clusters were largely donor specific.

Germline loops: CDR1 SEHNR, CDR2 FQNEAQ (reference sequence). V shed 6 bases and J 6 bases; nucleotides not matched to a gene: 11. The CDR3 consists of 16 residues. Worth noting for this clonotype: The antigen is not known.

Via MiXCR, TCRdb re-called the 5' RACE reads, giving one row per CDR3 protein. The sample consists of 70,000 to 100,000 distinct CDR3 sequences, roughly 16% of them appearing once. The study, taken as a whole, reports: From day 15 to 85, contracting clones were balanced between CD4 and CD8, whereas later expanders leaned toward CD4+. Among CD4+ contracting clones, most were CM and EM, and CD8+ ones EMRA. Some responding clones appeared in pre-infection memory, suggesting cross-reactive memory joined.

The receptor's source is a man younger than 35 who had mild COVID-19 (a few samples of this study predate the infection). Cell type and time point are not known. Source material: PBMCs or a T cell subset sorted from them (not recorded which). This rearrangement joins TRBV7-9 to TRBJ1-3; 10 bases map to TRBD1. The DNA of the CDR3 is TGTGCCAGCAGACTAGACAGGGGGCCCAGCTCAAACACCATATATTTT. This codes for CASRLDRGPSSNTIYF.